This T cell receptor (beta chain) was recovered during a study of T cells in Graves' hyperthyroidism and ophthalmopathy. Isolation of PBMCs was performed on around 9.3 ml fresh peripheral blood. The source material, RNA transcripts, was used to amplify TCR beta CDR3 regions. HTBI primers were used for first-round RT-PCR of the TCR CDR3. MiXCR, run by TCRdb on the multiplex PCR reads, gives a single entry per CDR3 protein. Here the sample spans fewer than 900,000 distinct CDR3 sequences, roughly a sixth being singletons. Trimming removed 0 bases from V and 5 bases from J; junction bases left unmatched: 1. The germline V gene has CDR1 SGHDN and CDR2 FVKESK. The CDR3 spans 15 residues.

Input material: blood. The clonotype was recovered from a woman aged 45-59 years with Graves' hyperthyroidism that later progressed to Graves' ophthalmopathy. V is TRBV14 and J is TRBJ2-2; the match to TRBD1 covers 9 bases. CDR3 region: CASSQEDRGTGELFF. The CDR3 region has the DNA TGTGCCAGCAGCCAAGAGGACAGGGGAACCGGGGAGCTGTTTTTT.